The next 30 T cell receptor beta chains were all read from a single sample in a study of T cell responses to AZD1222 COVID-19 vaccine. TCRdb keeps only in-frame clones here, not all; method: immunoSEQ multiplex PCR. Altogether 130,000 or so clones are present, roughly 84% being singletons, with the ten largest covering roughly 12%. The material was peripheral blood, obtained on day 0 of AZD1222 vaccination. The receptors derive from an adult in good health.

The chain has TRBV30 and TRBJ2-7; tentative D call: TRBD1 (5 bases). Per germline, CDR1 GTSNPN and CDR2 SVGIG (reference sequence). The CDR3 sequence is 12 residues long. With 2 bases removed from V and 3 bases from J, the gap between germline ends came to 8 bases. The CDR3 DNA is TGTGCCTGGAGTCCCCAGGGCTACGAGCAGTACTTC. It is translated as CAWSPQGYEQYF.

V gene TRBV10-1 combines with J gene TRBJ2-7, with 11 positions matching TRBD1. The CDR3 totals 14 residues. Trimming at V came to 5 bases and at J to 6 bases, leaving 6 bases not matched to a gene. CDR1 and CDR2 from the germline V gene are WNHNN and SYGVQD (reference sequence). In DNA, the CDR3 is TGCGCCAGCAGTTCAGGAGGGACAGGGGGCGAGCAGTACTTC. This translates into CASSSGGTGGEQYF.

CDR3 nucleotides: TGTGCCAGCAGTCAAGGACACCTTCCAACTAATTCACCCCTCCACTTT. It yields the protein CASSQGHLPTNSPLHF. The chain joins TRBV27 to TRBJ1-6; a possible D gene is TRBD1 (5 bases). V was cut by 5 bases and J by 6 bases, with 17 bases left in between. Germline CDR1 and CDR2: MNHEY and SMNVEV (reference sequence). The CDR3 loop spans 16 amino acids.

The genes are TRBV5-1 and TRBJ1-1; D not resolved. V was pared by 0 bases and J by 0 bases, with 6 bases between. CDR3 length: 14 amino acids. In germline, CDR1 is SGHRS, CDR2 YFSETQ. CDR3 residues: CASSLAQVNTEAFF. DNA of the CDR3: TGCGCCAGCAGCTTGGCCCAGGTGAACACTGAAGCTTTCTTT.

This chain joins TRBV7-6 and TRBJ2-7, with no clear D. Trimming took 1 base from V and 6 from J, leaving 10 bases between them. This CDR3 comprises 13 residues. Germline loops: CDR1 SGHVS, CDR2 FNYEAQ. The CDR3, as DNA: TGTGCCAGCAGCTTAGGACAAAAATCCGAGCAGTACTTC. It yields the protein CASSLGQKSEQYF.

The chain has TRBV28 and TRBJ2-2; D unclear. Trimming removed 1 base from V and 1 base from J, with 7 bases in between. The CDR3 runs 15 residues. The germline V gene has CDR1 MDHEN and CDR2 SYDVKM. CDR3: CASSLFSGNTGELFF. Here the CDR3 DNA reads TGTGCCAGCAGTTTATTCTCGGGGAACACCGGGGAGCTGTTTTTT.

The rearrangement links TRBV18 to TRBJ1-4, with 7 positions matching TRBD1. The CDR3 is 13 residues long. CDR1 is KGHSH and CDR2 is LQKENI in the germline V gene. V shed 2 bases, J shed 11 bases, and the junction held 5 bases outside the gene matches. Here the CDR3 DNA reads TGTGCCAGCTCACCAGGACAGGTCGGGAAACTGTTTTTT. It translates to CASSPGQVGKLFF.

Details on this clone: A junction boundary mismatches the germline segment, possibly from a read error. The chain uses TRBV6-5 and TRBJ2-3; 11 positions match TRBD2. The CDR3 is made up of 14 amino acids. CDR1 is MNHEY and CDR2 is SVGAGI in the germline V gene. In nucleotides, the CDR3 is TGTGCCAGCAGTTACTCTCGTCTAGCGGGGGGCCCTAGCTTT. It specifies CASSYSRLAGGPSF.

As to this clone: Sequence at one end of the junction differs from germline and may be a read error. The chain is built from TRBV7-9 and TRBJ2-7, with 10 bases identical to TRBD2. There are 17 residues in the CDR3. Germline lookup yields CDR1 SEHNR and CDR2 FQNEAQ (reference sequence). The CDR3 loop reads CASSLGASGGIRPGLHF. The CDR3, as DNA: TGTGCCAGCAGCTTAGGTGCTAGCGGGGGCATTAGGCCCGGTTTGCACTTC. Variable domain in full (rest from reference TRBV7-9 and TRBJ2-7): DTGVSQNPRHKITKRGQNVTFRCDPISEHNRLYWYRQTLGQGPEFLTYFQNEAQLEKSRLLSDRFSAERPKGSFSTLEIQRTEQGDSAMYLCASSLGASGGIRPGLHFGPGTRLTVT.

The V and J genes are TRBV6-6 and TRBJ2-1; D is undetermined. Trimming took off 5 bases at V and 0 bases at J, with 8 bases between the two ends. This CDR3 spans 14 amino acids. Looked up from germline, CDR1 is MNHNY and CDR2 is SVGAGI (reference sequence). The chain's CDR3 is CASSIPASYNEQFF. The CDR3 nucleotides are TGTGCCAGCAGTATACCGGCCTCCTACAATGAGCAGTTCTTC.

This chain links TRBV9 with TRBJ2-2; D not resolved. The V end was cut by 2 bases, the J end by 4 bases, with 9 bases between. The germline CDR1 and CDR2 sequences are SGDLS and YYNGEE. The CDR3 totals 14 residues. DNA for the CDR3: TGTGCCAGCAGCGTCACGATAGGCACCGGGGAGCTGTTTTTT. The encoded protein is CASSVTIGTGELFF. The full variable domain, with the rest looked up from reference TRBV9 and TRBJ2-2, is DSGVTQTPKHLITATGQRVTLRCSPRSGDLSVYWYQQSLDQGLQFLIQYYNGEERAKGNILERFSAQQFPDLHSELNLSSLELGDSALYFCASSVTIGTGELFFGEGSRLTVL.

In DNA, the CDR3 is TGTGCCACTCGGGCGGGAGGGGATACGCAGTATTTT. It translates to CATRAGGDTQYF. The V call is TRBV27, the J call TRBJ2-3; 9 bases fit TRBD2. Germline trimming cut 10 bases from V and 6 bases from J; bases unmatched to any gene: 5. This CDR3 is built from 12 residues. From germline, CDR1 is MNHEY and CDR2 SMNVEV (reference sequence).

The chain recombines TRBV2 with TRBJ2-3; the match to TRBD2 covers 7 bases. V shed 7 bases and J 1 base; nucleotides not matched to a gene: 2. This CDR3 has 13 amino acids. Per the germline V gene, CDR1 is SNHLY and CDR2 is FYNNEI. CDR3 nucleotides: TGTGCCAGCATGGCGGGGGGCACAGATACGCAGTATTTT. It specifies CASMAGGTDTQYF. Filled out from reference TRBV2 and TRBJ2-3, the complete variable domain reads EPEVTQTPSHQVTQMGQEVILRCVPISNHLYFYWYRQILGQKVEFLVSFYNNEISEKSEIFDDQFSVERPDGSNFTLKIRSTKLEDSAMYFCASMAGGTDTQYFGPGTRLTVL.

This chain connects TRBV6-5 to TRBJ1-2; 8 positions agree with TRBD1. Germline CDR1 reads MNHEY; CDR2 reads SVGAGI. V shed 6 bases, J shed 2 bases, and the junction held 5 bases outside the gene matches. This CDR3 comprises 14 residues. The CDR3, as DNA: TGTGCCAGCAGAAAAGGACAGGGAAACTATGGCTACACCTTC. This translates into CASRKGQGNYGYTF.

The rearrangement uses TRBV6-6 and TRBJ2-7; D is tentatively TRBD1 or TRBD2 (6 bases each). The CDR3 consists of 16 residues. Trimming stripped 5 bases from V and 2 bases from J, with 19 bases between. CDR1 is MNHNY and CDR2 is SVGAGI in the germline V gene (reference sequence). The CDR3 here is CASSPQAGHGTYEQYF. The CDR3 DNA reads TGTGCCAGCAGTCCTCAGGCGGGACACGGAACCTACGAGCAGTACTTC.

This chain uses TRBV9 with TRBJ2-3; D ambiguous. CDR3 length: 13 amino acids. Germline values: CDR1 SGDLS, CDR2 YYNGEE. Trimming pared 5 bases from V and 3 bases from J, leaving 10 bases between. CDR3 amino acids: CASSQAGTDTQYF. CDR3 in DNA: TGTGCCAGCAGTCAAGCTGGTACAGATACGCAGTATTTT.

Here the CDR3 reads CSVLPSGGGTDTQYF. The CDR3 nucleotides are TGCAGCGTCCTCCCTAGCGGGGGGGGGACAGATACGCAGTATTTT. This chain links TRBV29-1 with TRBJ2-3; 12 nucleotides match TRBD2. V lost 6 bases to trimming and J lost 3 bases; unmatched junction nucleotides: 7. This CDR3 comprises 15 residues. Germline CDR1 and CDR2: SQVTM and ANQGSEA.

This sequence joins TRBV4-1 and TRBJ2-1; a possible D gene is TRBD2 (6 bases). The CDR3 contains 20 residues. The germline gives CDR1 MGHRA, CDR2 YSYEKL. With 0 bases removed from V and 0 bases from J, the gap between germline ends came to 21 bases. For the CDR3, the DNA is TGCGCCAGCAGCCAAGATCGGGTCCGGGGGAGGATAAGCTCCTACAATGAGCAGTTCTTC. Amino acid sequence: CASSQDRVRGRISSYNEQFF.

This chain connects TRBV7-9 to TRBJ2-3; D is uncertain. V gave up 4 bases and J gave up 2 bases, with 7 bases separating them. The CDR3 sequence is 13 residues long. Germline assignment: CDR1 SEHNR and CDR2 FQNEAQ (reference sequence). The chain's CDR3 is CASSSLSTDTQYF. The CDR3 bases are TGTGCCAGCAGCTCCTTGTCCACAGATACGCAGTATTTT.

This chain uses TRBV5-1 with TRBJ2-5; 9 bases map to TRBD1. V lost 2 bases to trimming and J lost 5 bases; unmatched junction nucleotides: 4. The CDR3 has 14 residues. Germline V gene sequence: CDR1 SGHRS, CDR2 YFSETQ. For the CDR3, the DNA is TGCGCCAGCAGCTTTGGACAGGGGCGGGAGACCCAGTACTTC. This sequence encodes CASSFGQGRETQYF.

V usage is TRBV5-5 and J usage is TRBJ1-2; D is undetermined. The germline gives CDR1 SGHKS, CDR2 YYEKEE (reference sequence). Trimming pared 3 bases from V and 3 bases from J, leaving 9 bases between. The CDR3 extends over 13 amino acids. The DNA of the CDR3 is TGTGCCAGCAGCTCTATACGGCACTATGGCTACACCTTC. Translating gives CASSSIRHYGYTF.

The chain is built from TRBV4-3 and TRBJ1-5; D is possibly TRBD1 (5 bases). This CDR3 has 16 amino acids. Trimming left V 3 bases short and J 3 bases short, with 15 bases between. Germline CDR1 and CDR2: LGHNA and YSLEER. Written as DNA, the CDR3 is TGCGCCAGCAGCCAGGGAATGGGGGACTACAATCAGCCCCAGCATTTT. Its translation: CASSQGMGDYNQPQHF.

V usage is TRBV3-1 (or the pseudogene TRBV3-2) and J usage is TRBJ1-1; 7 nucleotides align to TRBD1. The CDR3 length is 14 residues. Germline-derived CDR1 and CDR2 are LGHDT and YNNKEL (reference sequence). The J segment lost 3 bases and the V segment lost 4 bases, leaving 5 bases of the junction unmatched. The CDR3 nucleotides read TGTGCCAGCAGCCCTCAACAGGGGCACACTGAAGCTTTCTTT. Its translation: CASSPQQGHTEAFF.

This chain joins TRBV9 and TRBJ2-1, with D perhaps being TRBD1 or TRBD2 (5 bases each). Between the trimmed V and J ends, which lost 4 bases and 0 bases, there was a span of 17 bases. The germline V gene has CDR1 SGDLS and CDR2 YYNGEE. There are 17 residues in the CDR3. The CDR3 bases are TGTGCCAGCAGCCCACTACCGGGGCGCAGCTCCTACAATGAGCAGTTCTTC. As protein: CASSPLPGRSSYNEQFF.

This chain's CDR3 is CASSPGTGGRGSPLHF. The CDR3 bases are TGTGCCAGCAGCCCCGGGACAGGGGGTCGAGGATCACCCCTCCACTTT. The chain employs TRBV9 and TRBJ1-6; 11 bases align to TRBD1. The CDR3 runs to 16 residues. Germline assignment: CDR1 SGDLS and CDR2 YYNGEE. Trimming removed 4 bases from V and 10 bases from J; junction bases left unmatched: 10.

This chain connects TRBV19 to TRBJ1-2; unclear D gene. V was shortened by 3 bases and J by 2 bases, with 10 bases between the two germline ends. Germline V CDR1 and CDR2: LNHDA, SQIVND (reference sequence). CDR3 length equals 14 residues. In DNA, the CDR3 is TGTGCCAGTAGTATGTTCTCCCGGAACTATGGCTACACCTTC. Amino acid sequence: CASSMFSRNYGYTF.

The V gene is TRBV5-5, the J gene TRBJ1-1; 8 bases agree with TRBD1. The CDR3 contains 14 residues. V lost 4 bases to trimming and J lost 4 bases; unmatched junction nucleotides: 6. Germline CDR1 SGHKS, CDR2 YYEKEE (reference sequence). The CDR3, as DNA: TGTGCCAGCAGCCAGGGGGCTGAAATCACTGAAGCTTTCTTT. Translated, it gives CASSQGAEITEAFF.

The rearrangement links TRBV4-1 to TRBJ2-7, with 8 bases aligning to TRBD2. Germline trimming cut 4 bases from V and 7 bases from J; bases unmatched to any gene: 12. Germline V gene lookup returns CDR1 MGHRA and CDR2 YSYEKL. This CDR3 comprises 15 residues. For the CDR3, the DNA is TGCGCCAGCAGCCCCGAAACTAGCGGACTTGGGGAGCAGTACTTC. Translated, it gives CASSPETSGLGEQYF.

This clone was observed a handful of times. V usage is TRBV28 and J usage is TRBJ1-5; D is unresolved. Trimming shortened V by 2 bases and J by 0 bases, and 8 bases separated the two germline ends. The CDR3 is 15 amino acids. Germline V lookup: CDR1 MDHEN, CDR2 SYDVKM. The CDR3 DNA is TGTGCCAGCAGTTTACCGAGCCATAGCAATCAGCCCCAGCATTTT. Encoded protein: CASSLPSHSNQPQHF. The entire variable domain, with the rest obtained from reference TRBV28 and TRBJ1-5, is as follows: DVKVTQSSRYLVKRTGEKVFLECVQDMDHENMFWYRQDPGLGLRLIYFSYDVKMKEKGDIPEGYSVSREKKERFSLILESASTNQTSMYLCASSLPSHSNQPQHFGDGTRLSIL.

The J gene is TRBJ1-5, the V gene TRBV19; D may be TRBD1 (5 bases). Trimming took off 0 bases at V and 4 bases at J, with 7 bases between the two ends. From germline, CDR1 is LNHDA and CDR2 SQIVND (reference sequence). CDR3 size: 14 residues. The CDR3 region is CASSIEGPNQPQHF. The CDR3 bases are TGTGCCAGTAGTATAGAGGGGCCAAATCAGCCCCAGCATTTT.